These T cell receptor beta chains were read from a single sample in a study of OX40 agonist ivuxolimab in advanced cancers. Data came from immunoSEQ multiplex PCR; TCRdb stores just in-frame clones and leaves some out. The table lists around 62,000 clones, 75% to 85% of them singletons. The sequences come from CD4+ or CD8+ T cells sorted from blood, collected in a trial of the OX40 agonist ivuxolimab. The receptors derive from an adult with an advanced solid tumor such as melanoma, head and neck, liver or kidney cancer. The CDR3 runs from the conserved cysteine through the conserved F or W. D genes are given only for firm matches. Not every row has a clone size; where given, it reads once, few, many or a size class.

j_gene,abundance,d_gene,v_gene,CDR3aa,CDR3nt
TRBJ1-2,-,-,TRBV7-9,CASSVRRDTIYGYTF,TGTGCCAGCAGCGTTAGACGGGACACGATCTATGGCTACACCTTC
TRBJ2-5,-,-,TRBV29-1,CSVEEGGETQYF,TGCAGCGTTGAAGAAGGGGGGGAGACCCAGTACTTC
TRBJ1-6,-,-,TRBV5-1,CASSVDSPSYNSPLHF,TGCGCCAGCAGCGTTGATTCACCTAGCTATAATTCACCCCTCCACTTT
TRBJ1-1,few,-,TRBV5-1,CASSSGTENTEAFF,TGCGCCAGCAGCTCGGGGACGGAGAACACTGAAGCTTTCTTT
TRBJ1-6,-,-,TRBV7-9,CASSSDNSPLHF,TGTGCCAGCAGCTCTGATAATTCACCCCTCCACTTT
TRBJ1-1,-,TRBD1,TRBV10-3,CAISLDRGNTEAFF,TGTGCCATCAGCCTCGACAGGGGGAACACTGAAGCTTTCTTT
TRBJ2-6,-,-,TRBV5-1,CASYDSSGANVLTF,TGCGCCAGTTACGACAGCTCTGGGGCCAACGTCCTGACTTTC
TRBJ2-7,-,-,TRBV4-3,CASSQVEQYPPYEQYF,TGCGCCAGCAGCCAAGTAGAACAGTATCCCCCCTACGAGCAGTACTTC
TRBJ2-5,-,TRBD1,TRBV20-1,CSARGQETQYF,TGCAGTGCCAGGGGGCAAGAGACCCAGTACTTC
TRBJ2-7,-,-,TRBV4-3,CASSQSGAHEQYF,TGCGCCAGCAGCCAATCGGGGGCACACGAGCAGTACTTC
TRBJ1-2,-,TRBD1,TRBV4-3,CASSQDGQGPNYGYTF,TGCGCCAGCAGCCAAGACGGACAGGGGCCTAACTATGGCTACACCTTC
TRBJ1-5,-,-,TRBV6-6,CASSSDIRDQPQHF,TGTGCCAGCAGTTCAGATATCAGGGATCAGCCCCAGCATTTT
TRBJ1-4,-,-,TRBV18,CASSPDSLATNEKLFF,TGTGCCAGCTCACCAGACAGCCTTGCAACTAATGAAAAACTGTTTTTT
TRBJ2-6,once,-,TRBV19,CASSMYSPPSGANVLTF,TGTGCCAGTAGTATGTACAGCCCCCCTTCTGGGGCCAACGTCCTGACTTTC
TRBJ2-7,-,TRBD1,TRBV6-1,CASRVGQGASYEQYF,TGTGCCAGCAGAGTAGGACAGGGGGCGTCCTACGAGCAGTACTTC
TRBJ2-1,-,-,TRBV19,CATLTGRGSYNEQFF,TGTGCCACTTTGACCGGGAGAGGCTCCTACAATGAGCAGTTCTTC
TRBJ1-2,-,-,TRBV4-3,CASSQDVQTSNYGYTF,TGCGCCAGCAGCCAAGATGTACAGACCTCTAACTATGGCTACACCTTC
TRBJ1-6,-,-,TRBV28,CASSSGPPPLHF,TGTGCCAGCAGTTCCGGGCCCCCACCCCTCCACTTT
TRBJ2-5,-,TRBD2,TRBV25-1,CASSLTSGYQETQYF,TGTGCCAGCAGTCTAACTAGCGGGTACCAAGAGACCCAGTACTTC
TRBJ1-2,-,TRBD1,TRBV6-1,CASRPGQLNYGYTF,TGTGCCAGCAGGCCGGGACAGCTTAACTATGGCTACACCTTC
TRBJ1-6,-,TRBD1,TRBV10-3,CAISETTGGNASPLHF,TGTGCCATCAGTGAAACGACAGGGGGGAACGCTTCACCCCTCCACTTT
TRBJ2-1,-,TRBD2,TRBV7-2,CASSPLAGGPDEQFF,TGTGCCAGCAGCCCGCTAGCGGGGGGGCCTGATGAGCAGTTCTTC
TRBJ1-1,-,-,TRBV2,CASSGDRSNTEAFF,TGTGCCAGCAGTGGCGACAGGTCCAACACTGAAGCTTTCTTT
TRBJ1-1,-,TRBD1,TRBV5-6,CASSLVGRGLGTEAFF,TGTGCCAGCAGCTTGGTCGGCAGGGGGCTGGGCACTGAAGCTTTCTTT
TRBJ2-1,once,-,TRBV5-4,CASSLEGAGGEQFF,TGTGCCAGCAGCTTGGAAGGGGCCGGGGGTGAGCAGTTCTTC
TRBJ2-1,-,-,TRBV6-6,CASSYGQTYNEQFF,TGTGCCAGCAGTTACGGGCAGACCTACAATGAGCAGTTCTTC
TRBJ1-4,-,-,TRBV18,CASSPTTPGYEKLFF,TGTGCCAGCTCACCAACGACACCCGGATATGAAAAACTGTTTTTT
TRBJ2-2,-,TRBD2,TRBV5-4,CASSLVLRAGDTGELFF,TGTGCCAGCAGCTTGGTCCTCCGAGCGGGGGACACCGGGGAGCTGTTTTTT
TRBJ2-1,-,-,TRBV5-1,CASSLGGVGPYNEQFF,TGCGCCAGCAGCTTGGGGGGCGTCGGCCCGTACAATGAGCAGTTCTTC
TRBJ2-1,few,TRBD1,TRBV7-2,CASSLVGQGGGQQFF,TGTGCCAGCAGCTTAGTGGGACAGGGGGGTGGGCAGCAGTTCTTC
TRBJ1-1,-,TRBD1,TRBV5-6,CASSLTGTGGLNTEAFF,TGTGCCAGCAGCTTGACAGGGACAGGGGGCTTGAACACTGAAGCTTTCTTT
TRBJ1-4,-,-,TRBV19,CASKDRQNEKLFF,TGTGCCAGTAAGGACAGACAAAATGAAAAACTGTTTTTT
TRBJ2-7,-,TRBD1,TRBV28,CASSPGTGGNKQYF,TGTGCCAGCAGTCCCGGGACAGGGGGTAACAAGCAGTACTTC
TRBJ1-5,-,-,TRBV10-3,CAISDSHQPQHF,TGTGCCATCAGTGATTCCCATCAGCCCCAGCATTTT
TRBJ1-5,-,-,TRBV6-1,CASSEAVGQINQPQHF,TGTGCCAGCAGTGAAGCGGTTGGGCAGATAAATCAGCCCCAGCATTTT
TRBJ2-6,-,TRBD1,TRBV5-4,CASSWGQGLSGANVLTF,TGTGCCAGCAGCTGGGGACAGGGCCTCTCTGGGGCCAACGTCCTGACTTTC
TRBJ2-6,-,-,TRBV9,CANPGTPVFAGANVLTF,TGTGCCAACCCGGGGACTCCTGTGTTTGCTGGGGCCAACGTCCTGACTTTC
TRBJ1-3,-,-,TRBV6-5,CASSHLGVAGNTIYF,TGTGCCAGCAGCCACCTAGGGGTGGCTGGAAACACCATATATTTT
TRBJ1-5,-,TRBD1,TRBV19,CASRRGLRQPQHF,TGTGCCAGTAGGAGGGGGCTGAGACAGCCCCAGCATTTT
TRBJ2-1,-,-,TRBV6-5,CASSSGTDSYNEQFF,TGTGCCAGCAGTTCCGGGACGGATTCCTACAATGAGCAGTTCTTC
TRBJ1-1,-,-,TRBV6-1,CASSEASAGNTEAFF,TGTGCCAGCAGTGAAGCGTCGGCGGGGAACACTGAAGCTTTCTTT
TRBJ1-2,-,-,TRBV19,CASSIAPDGRYGYTF,TGTGCCAGTAGTATAGCCCCCGACGGCAGATATGGCTACACCTTC
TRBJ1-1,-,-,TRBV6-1,CASRGRATEAFF,TGTGCCAGCAGGGGCAGGGCCACTGAAGCTTTCTTT
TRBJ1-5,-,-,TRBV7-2,CASSPDGNQPQHF,TGTGCCAGCAGCCCAGACGGAAATCAGCCCCAGCATTTT
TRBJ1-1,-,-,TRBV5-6,CASSLFPNTEAFF,TGTGCCAGCAGCTTGTTCCCTAACACTGAAGCTTTCTTT
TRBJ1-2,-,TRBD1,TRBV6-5,CASSFPGQVINYGYTF,TGTGCCAGCAGTTTTCCGGGACAGGTGATTAACTATGGCTACACCTTC
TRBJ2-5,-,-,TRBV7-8,CASSLARANQETQYF,TGTGCCAGCAGCTTAGCGAGGGCCAACCAAGAGACCCAGTACTTC